This T cell receptor beta chain was identified during a study of cytomegalovirus exposure and HLA in healthy donors. Study-wide points: The authors assumed roughly uniform sequencing depth across donors for presence/absence analyses. Specificity for CMV antigens was confirmed in vitro for a few of the CMV-associated chains.

A word on this clone: Antigen unknown.

The PCR contained 60 Vbeta and 13 Jbeta primers. This table comes from immunoSEQ multiplex PCR, and its TCRdb copy is limited to in-frame clones, with some not included. The repertoire includes fewer than 250,000 clones, roughly 82% of them detected once, and 4.5% to 7% sits in the top ten. CDR3 size: 17 residues. V shed 7 bases and J 4 bases; nucleotides not matched to a gene: 14. Germline-derived CDR1 and CDR2 are SQVTM and ANQGSEA. The J gene is TRBJ2-3, the V gene TRBV29-1, with 13 bases identical to TRBD2. The clonotype was recovered from a middle-aged man in good health and CMV-seropositive. Sequencing input: PBMCs. The CDR3 DNA follows: TGCAGCGGCGCCGGGACTAGCGGGGAGCGAGCCCCAGATACGCAGTATTTT. The encoded protein is CSGAGTSGERAPDTQYF.